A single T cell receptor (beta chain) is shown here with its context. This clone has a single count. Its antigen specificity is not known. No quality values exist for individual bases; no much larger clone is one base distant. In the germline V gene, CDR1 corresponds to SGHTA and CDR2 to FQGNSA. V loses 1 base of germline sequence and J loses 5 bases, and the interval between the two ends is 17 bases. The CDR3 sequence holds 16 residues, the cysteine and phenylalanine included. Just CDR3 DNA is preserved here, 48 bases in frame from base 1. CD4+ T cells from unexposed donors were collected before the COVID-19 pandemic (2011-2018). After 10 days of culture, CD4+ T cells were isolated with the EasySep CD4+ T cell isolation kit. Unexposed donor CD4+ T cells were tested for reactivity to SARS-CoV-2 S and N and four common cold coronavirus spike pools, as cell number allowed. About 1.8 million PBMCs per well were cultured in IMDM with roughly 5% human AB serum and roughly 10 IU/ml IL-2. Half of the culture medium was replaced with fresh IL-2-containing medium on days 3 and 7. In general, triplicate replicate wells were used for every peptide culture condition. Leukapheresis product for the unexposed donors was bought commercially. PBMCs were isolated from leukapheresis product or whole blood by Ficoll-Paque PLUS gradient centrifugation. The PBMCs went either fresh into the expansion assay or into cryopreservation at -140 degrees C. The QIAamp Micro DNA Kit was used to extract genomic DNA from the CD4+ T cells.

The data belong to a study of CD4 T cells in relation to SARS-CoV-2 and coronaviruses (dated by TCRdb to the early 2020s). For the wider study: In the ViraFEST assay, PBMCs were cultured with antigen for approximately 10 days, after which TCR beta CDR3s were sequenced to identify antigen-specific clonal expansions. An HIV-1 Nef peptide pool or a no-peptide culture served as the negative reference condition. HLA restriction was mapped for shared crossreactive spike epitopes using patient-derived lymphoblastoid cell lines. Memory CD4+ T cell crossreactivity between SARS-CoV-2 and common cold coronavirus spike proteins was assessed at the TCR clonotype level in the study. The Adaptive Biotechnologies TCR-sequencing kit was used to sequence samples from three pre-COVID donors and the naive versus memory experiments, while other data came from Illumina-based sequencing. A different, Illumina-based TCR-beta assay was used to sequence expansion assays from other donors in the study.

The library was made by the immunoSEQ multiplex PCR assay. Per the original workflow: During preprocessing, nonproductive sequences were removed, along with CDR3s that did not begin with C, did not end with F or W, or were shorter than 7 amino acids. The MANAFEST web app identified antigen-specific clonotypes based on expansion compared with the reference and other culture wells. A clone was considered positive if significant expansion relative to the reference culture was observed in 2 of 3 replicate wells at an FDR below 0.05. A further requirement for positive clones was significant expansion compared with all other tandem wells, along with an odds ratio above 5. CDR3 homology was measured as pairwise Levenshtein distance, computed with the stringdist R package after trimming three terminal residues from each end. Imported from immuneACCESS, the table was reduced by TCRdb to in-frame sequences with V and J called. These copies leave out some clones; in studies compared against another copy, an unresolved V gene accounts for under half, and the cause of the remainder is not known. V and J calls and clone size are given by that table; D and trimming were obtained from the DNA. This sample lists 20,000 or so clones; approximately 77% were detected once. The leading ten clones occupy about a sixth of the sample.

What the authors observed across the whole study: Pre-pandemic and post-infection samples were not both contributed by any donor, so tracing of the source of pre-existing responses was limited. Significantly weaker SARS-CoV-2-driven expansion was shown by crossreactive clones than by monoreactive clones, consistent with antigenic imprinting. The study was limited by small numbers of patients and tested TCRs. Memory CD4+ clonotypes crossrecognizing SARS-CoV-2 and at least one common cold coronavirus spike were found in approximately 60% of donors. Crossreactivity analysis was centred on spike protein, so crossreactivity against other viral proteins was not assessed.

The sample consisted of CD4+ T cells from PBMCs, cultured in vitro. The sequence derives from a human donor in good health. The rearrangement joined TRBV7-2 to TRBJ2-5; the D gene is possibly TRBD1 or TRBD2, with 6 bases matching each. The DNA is TGTGCCAGCAGCTTAGAAGGGTGGGGGGCTGTGGAGACCCAGTACTTC. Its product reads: CASSLEGWGAVETQYF.